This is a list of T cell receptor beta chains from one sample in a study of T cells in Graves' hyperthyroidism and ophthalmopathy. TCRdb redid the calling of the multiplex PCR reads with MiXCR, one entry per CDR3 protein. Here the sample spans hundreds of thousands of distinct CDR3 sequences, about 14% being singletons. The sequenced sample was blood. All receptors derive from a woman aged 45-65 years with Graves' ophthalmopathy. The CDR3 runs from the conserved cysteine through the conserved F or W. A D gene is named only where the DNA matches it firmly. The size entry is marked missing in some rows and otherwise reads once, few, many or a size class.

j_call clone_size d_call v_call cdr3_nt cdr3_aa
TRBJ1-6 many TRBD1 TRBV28 TGTGCCAGCAGTCTCGGAGGGGGCGGGTATAATTCACCCCTCCACTTT CASSLGGGGYNSPLHF
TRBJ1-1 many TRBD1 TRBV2 TGTGCCAGCAGTGTGGGGTACAGGGGCTCTGAAGCTTTCTTT CASSVGYRGSEAFF
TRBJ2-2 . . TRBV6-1 TGTGCCAGCAGTGAAATAGCAGGGCACACCGGGGAGCTGTTTTTT CASSEIAGHTGELFF
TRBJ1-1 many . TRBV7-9 TGTGCCAGCAGCTTAGCGGGGACACTCACTGAAGCTTTCTTT CASSLAGTLTEAFF
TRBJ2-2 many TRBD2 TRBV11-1 TGTGCCAGCAGCGAGACTAGCGGGAGGGTCACCGGGGAGCTGTTTTTT CASSETSGRVTGELFF
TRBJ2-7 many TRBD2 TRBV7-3 TGTGCCAGCAGCTTAGGGACTAGCGGTTCTACGGCGCAGTACTTC CASSLGTSGSTAQYF
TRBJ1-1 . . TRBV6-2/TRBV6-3 TGTGCCAGCAGGGGTGACAGTGACACTGAAGCTTTCTTT CASRGDSDTEAFF
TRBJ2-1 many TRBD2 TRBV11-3 TGTGCCAGCAGCCCCCTCGGACTAGCGGGAGTAGATGAGCAGTTCTTC CASSPLGLAGVDEQFF
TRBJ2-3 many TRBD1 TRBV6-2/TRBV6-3 TGTGCCAGCAGTTCCGACAGGGGAGTCCCAGATACGCAGTATTTT CASSSDRGVPDTQYF
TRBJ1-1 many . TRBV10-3 TGTGCCATCAGTGAGGTCGTAGGGGAAGCTTTCTTT CAISEVVGEAFF
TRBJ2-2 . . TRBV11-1 TGTGCCAGCAGCTTAGCGAGAGTCGGGGGCCTCACCGGGGAGCTGTTTTTT CASSLARVGGLTGELFF
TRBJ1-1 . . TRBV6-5 TGTGCCAGCAGTTATCGGGAGTCCTGGCAGAGGAACACTGAAGCTTTCTTT CASSYRESWQRNTEAFF
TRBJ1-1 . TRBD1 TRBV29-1 TGCAGCGCCGCTGGACAGGGGGGTACTGAAGCTTTCTTT CSAAGQGGTEAFF
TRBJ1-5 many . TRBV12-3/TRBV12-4 TGTGCCAGCAGGGAGGGGAGTAGCAATCAGCCCCAGCATTTT CASREGSSNQPQHF
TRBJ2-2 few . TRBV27 TGTGCCAGCAGTCGGCTAGCTACCGGGGAGCTGTTTTTT CASSRLATGELFF
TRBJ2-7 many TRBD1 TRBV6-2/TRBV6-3 TGTGCCAGCAGAGACCCGGGACAGGCCTACGAGCAGTACTTC CASRDPGQAYEQYF
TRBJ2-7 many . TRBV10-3 TGTGCCATCAGTGAACGGCGCGCAATGAGCGAGCAGTACTTC CAISERRAMSEQYF
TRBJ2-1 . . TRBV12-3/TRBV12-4 TGTGCCAGCCGGAGGACTACCTACAATGAGCGGCTCTTC CASRRTTYNERLF
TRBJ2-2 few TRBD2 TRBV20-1 TGCAGTGCTAGAGATCGACTAGCGGGAAATACCGGGGAGCTGTTTTTT CSARDRLAGNTGELFF
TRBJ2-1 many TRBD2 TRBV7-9 TGTGCCAGCAGCGCAAGACTAGCAGAACCGTACAATGAGCAGTTCTTC CASSARLAEPYNEQFF
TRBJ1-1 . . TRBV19 TGTGCCAGTAGCTCGGATTCAGGGAACACTGAAGCTTTCTTT CASSSDSGNTEAFF
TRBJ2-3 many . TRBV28 TGTGCCAGCACCCATCCGGACCGTAGCACAGATACGCAGTATTTT CASTHPDRSTDTQYF
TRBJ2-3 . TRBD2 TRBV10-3 TGTGCCATCACCCCGGGACTAGCGGGTGACACAGATACGCAGTATTTT CAITPGLAGDTDTQYF
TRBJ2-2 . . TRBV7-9 TGTGCCAGCAGCCGCCCGGCCCTAGCGCGTACCGGGGAGCTGCTTTTT CASSRPALARTGELLF
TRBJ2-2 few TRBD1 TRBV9 TGTGCCAGCAATTCAGTAGGCCAGGGGGTTAGCGGGGAGCTGTTTTTT CASNSVGQGVSGELFF
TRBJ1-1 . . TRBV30 TGTGCCTGGAGCAGATGGGGGGGGCTGAGCACTGAAGCTTTCTTT CAWSRWGGLSTEAFF
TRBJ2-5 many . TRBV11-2 TGTGCCAGCAGCTTTTACAGGCGACAGGAGACCCAGTACTTC CASSFYRRQETQYF
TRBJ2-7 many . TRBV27 TGTGCCAGCAGTTTCCGTCCGAGCTCCTACGAGCAGTACTTC CASSFRPSSYEQYF
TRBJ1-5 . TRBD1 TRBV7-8 TGTGCCAGCAGCCGAAAACAGGGGACCGATAGCAATCAGCCCCAGCATTTT CASSRKQGTDSNQPQHF
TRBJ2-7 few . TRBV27 TGTGCCAGCAGTTTCTTCGTCGGCGGGTCCTACGAGCAGTACTTC CASSFFVGGSYEQYF
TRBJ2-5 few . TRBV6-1 TGTGCCAGCAGGGACGGATCACAAGAGACCCAGTACTTC CASRDGSQETQYF
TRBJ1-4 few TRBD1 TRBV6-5 TGTGCCAGCAGTTTAAAAGGACAGGCAACTAATGAAAAACTGTTTTTT CASSLKGQATNEKLFF
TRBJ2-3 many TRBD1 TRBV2 TGTGCCACACTAAGGGACAGGGGTGGGGATACGCAGTATTTT CATLRDRGGDTQYF
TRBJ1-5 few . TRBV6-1 TGTGCCAGCAGACGCACAGGGATTAGCAATCAGCCCCAGCATTTT CASRRTGISNQPQHF
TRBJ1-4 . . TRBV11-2 TGTGCCAGCAGCGGGGGGCCGGCTAATGAAAAACTGTTTTTT CASSGGPANEKLFF
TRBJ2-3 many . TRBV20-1 TGCAGTGCTAGAGTTCGGGATTCGGGGCTAGTGATAGATACGCAGTATTTT CSARVRDSGLVIDTQYF
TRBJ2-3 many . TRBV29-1 TGCAGCGTTGGGGGCGGTATCACAGATACGCAGTATTTT CSVGGGITDTQYF
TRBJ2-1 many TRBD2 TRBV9 TGTGCCAGCAGCGTATTAGCGGGAGGGTCAAATGAGCAGTTCTTC CASSVLAGGSNEQFF
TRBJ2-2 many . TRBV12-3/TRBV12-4 TGTGCCAGCAGCCGGACTACCTCCGGGGAGCTGTTTTTT CASSRTTSGELFF
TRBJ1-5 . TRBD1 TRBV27 TGTGCCAGCGGGGGACAGGGGCGTTATAGCAATCAGCCCCAGCATTTT CASGGQGRYSNQPQHF
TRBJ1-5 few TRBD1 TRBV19 TGTGCCAGTAGTATCGGGACAGGGGGGAGCAATCAGCCCCAGCATTTT CASSIGTGGSNQPQHF
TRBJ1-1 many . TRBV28 TGTGCCAGCAGGGCAGGTTGGATGAACACTGAAGCTTTCTTT CASRAGWMNTEAFF
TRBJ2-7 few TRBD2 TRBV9 TGTGCCAGCAGCTCCAGACTAGCCGACGAGCAGTACTTC CASSSRLADEQYF
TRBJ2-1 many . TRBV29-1 TGCAGCGTTGTAGGCGGGTGGTCCTACAATGAGCAGTTCTTC CSVVGGWSYNEQFF
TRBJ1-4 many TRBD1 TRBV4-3 TGCGCCAGCAGCCCTGGGACAGCAACTAATGAAAAACTGTTTTTT CASSPGTATNEKLFF
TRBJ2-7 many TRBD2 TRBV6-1 TGTGCCAGCAGTCTCTTAGCGGGGACAAGCTCCTACGAGCAGTACTTC CASSLLAGTSSYEQYF
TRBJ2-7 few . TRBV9 TGTGCCAGCAGCGTAGATAGCGTCTCAGGCTACGAGCAGTACTTC CASSVDSVSGYEQYF
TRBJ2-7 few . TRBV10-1 TGCGCCAGCAGTGTGCTAGCGCCCTCCTACGAGCAGTACTTC CASSVLAPSYEQYF
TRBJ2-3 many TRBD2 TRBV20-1 TGCAGTGCGCTCGGGAGGGCTGAAACAAGCACAGATACGCAGTATTTT CSALGRAETSTDTQYF
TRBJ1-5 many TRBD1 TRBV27 TGTGCCAGCAGTTTATCACAGGGGGCATATCAGCCCCAGCATTTT CASSLSQGAYQPQHF
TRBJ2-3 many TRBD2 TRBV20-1 TGCAGTGCTAGAACCCCGGGGGGTCGCGGGGCGACAGATACGCAGTATTTT CSARTPGGRGATDTQYF
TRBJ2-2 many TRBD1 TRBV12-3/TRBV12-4 TGTGCCAGCAGGACGTCCTACAGGGGGGACACCGGGGAGCTGTTTTTT CASRTSYRGDTGELFF
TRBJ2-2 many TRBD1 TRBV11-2 TGTGCCAGCAGCTCGCAGAAGACAGGGGATTTTAGGGAGCTGTTTTTT CASSSQKTGDFRELFF
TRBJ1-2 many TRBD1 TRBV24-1 TGTGCCACCAGTGGGAGGCAGGGGGAAAGGGCCTATGGCTACACCTTC CATSGRQGERAYGYTF